Each of the 30 T cell receptor beta chains below was sequenced from the same sample in a study of beta chain features in type 1 diabetes. Study observations and caveats: All four CD4+ subsets of Type 1 diabetes patients contained TCRB CDR3s that were moderately but significantly shorter.

Isolated RNA was reverse transcribed in full, so expressed TCRB transcripts were sequenced. Sequenced by immunoSEQ multiplex PCR; TCRdb stores in-frame clones only, minus some. The sample holds some 160,000 clones, approximately 8.8% seen once. Antigens of these TCRs are unknown. Sequenced material: central memory CD4+ T cells from blood. The receptors originated from a woman in her twenties or thirties with type 1 diabetes.

This clone appeared a few times. The V gene is TRBV20-1, the J gene TRBJ2-7; D remains ambiguous. Looked up from germline, CDR1 is DFQATT and CDR2 is SNEGSKA (reference sequence). The V gene lost 4 bases and the J gene lost 2 bases, with 6 bases spanning the gap. The CDR3 loop spans 11 amino acids. This CDR3 is CSAIRTYEQYF. The CDR3 DNA reads TGCAGTGCTATCAGGACCTACGAGCAGTACTTC.

This clone was observed a handful of times. The chain is built from TRBV5-1 and TRBJ2-5; D may be TRBD2 (5 bases). The CDR3 is made up of 13 amino acids. V was shortened by 5 bases and J by 3 bases, with 11 bases between the two germline ends. Germline lookup yields CDR1 SGHRS and CDR2 YFSETQ. Here the CDR3 DNA reads TGCGCCAGCAGAAGTAGCGTAGAAGAGACCCAGTACTTC. Amino acids: CASRSSVEETQYF.

This clone showed up just a few times. The V gene is TRBV7-2, the J gene TRBJ2-3; D remains ambiguous. The germline V gene has CDR1 SGHTA and CDR2 FQGNSA. The CDR3 is 16 amino acids. The V end lost 1 base, the J end lost 0 bases, and 11 bases lay between the germline ends. The CDR3 sequence: CASSLGSVKSTDTQYF. CDR3 sequence (DNA): TGTGCCAGCAGCTTAGGCTCGGTCAAGAGCACAGATACGCAGTATTTT.

The sample holds a few counts of this clone. The chain links TRBV29-1 to TRBJ2-1; TRBD2 matches at 12 bases. Germline V gives CDR1 SQVTM, CDR2 ANQGSEA. With V trimmed by 5 bases and J by 8 bases, 25 bases remained unmatched. This CDR3 is built from 20 residues. The CDR3 DNA is TGCAGCGTTCTCCGGACAGGGGAACTAGCGGGAGGTTACGGCCTGGATGAGCAGTTCTTC. It translates to CSVLRTGELAGGYGLDEQFF.

This clone was observed a handful of times. Here the CDR3 reads CSVSRGSSYEQYF. CDR3 nucleotide sequence: TGCAGCGTGTCCAGGGGGTCGTCCTACGAGCAGTACTTC. The chain has TRBV29-1 and TRBJ2-7; the match to TRBD1 covers 7 bases. Germline CDR1 reads SQVTM; CDR2 reads ANQGSEA. After removal of 6 bases from V and 1 base from J, the junction contained 6 bases not matched to a gene. This CDR3 comprises 13 residues.

The V call is TRBV5-4, the J call TRBJ2-2; 8 nucleotides match TRBD1. V lost 0 bases to trimming and J lost 2 bases; unmatched junction nucleotides: 6. CDR3 length: 17 amino acids. The germline gives CDR1 SGHNT, CDR2 YYREEE (reference sequence). CDR3 in amino acids: CASSLAKGQVNTGELFF. The DNA of the CDR3 is TGTGCCAGCAGCTTGGCCAAGGGACAGGTTAACACCGGGGAGCTGTTTTTT. The entire variable domain, with the rest obtained from reference TRBV5-4 and TRBJ2-2, is as follows: ETGVTQSPTHLIKTRGQQVTLRCSSQSGHNTVSWYQQALGQGPQFIFQYYREEENGRGNFPPRFSGLQFPNYSSELNVNALELDDSALYLCASSLAKGQVNTGELFFGEGSRLTVL.

The chain employs TRBV19 and TRBJ2-2; TRBD1 is a possible D gene (7 bases). V shed 6 bases and J shed 2 bases, with 16 bases lying between them. Germline V lookup: CDR1 LNHDA, CDR2 SQIVND (reference sequence). This CDR3 contains 16 residues. This CDR3 reads CASRRNQGGNTGELFF. CDR3 DNA sequence: TGTGCCAGTAGGCGAAATCAGGGGGGAAACACCGGGGAGCTGTTTTTT.

V gene TRBV27 combines with J gene TRBJ2-2, with 8 bases aligning to TRBD2. The CDR3 length is 13 residues. Germline CDR1 is MNHEY and CDR2 is SMNVEV (reference sequence). The trim removed 6 bases at V and 6 bases at J, leaving 3 bases unmatched. The CDR3 DNA sequence: TGTGCCAGCAGCCGACTAGCGTCCGGGGAGCTGTTTTTT. Translation: CASSRLASGELFF.

In its sample, this clone was seen a few times. The V call is TRBV5-1, the J call TRBJ1-1; 12 nucleotides align to TRBD1. J gave up 5 bases and V 0 bases, and 8 bases lay outside the gene matches. This CDR3 region has 17 residues. Germline V gene lookup returns CDR1 SGHRS and CDR2 YFSETQ. The CDR3 nucleotides are TGCGCCAGCAGCTTGGTATCGGGACAGGGGGCGCGGACTGAAGCTTTCTTT. Amino acid sequence: CASSLVSGQGARTEAFF.

This clone was recorded at least ten times. The chain couples TRBV7-9 to TRBJ2-7, with D possibly TRBD1 on 5 matching bases. With 6 bases removed from V and 2 bases from J, the gap between germline ends came to 14 bases. CDR3 length: 14 residues. Germline assignment: CDR1 SEHNR and CDR2 FQNEAQ (reference sequence). The CDR3 sequence: CASRRDSTAYEQYF. The CDR3 nucleotides are TGTGCCAGCAGACGCGACAGTACCGCCTACGAGCAGTACTTC.

This clone was detected a few times. Here the CDR3 DNA reads TGTGCCTGGAGTGGTAGCGGGGGTTACAATGAGCAGTTCTTC. Protein product: CAWSGSGGYNEQFF. J is TRBJ2-1 and V is TRBV30; 9 bases align to TRBD2. Germline V CDR1 and CDR2: GTSNPN, SVGIG (reference sequence). The junction had 2 bases not matched to a gene; V was cut back by 1 base and J by 4 bases. This CDR3 comprises 14 residues.

J is TRBJ2-1 and V is TRBV7-9; a possible D gene is TRBD1 (8 bases). The CDR3 runs 13 residues. The germline gives CDR1 SEHNR, CDR2 FQNEAQ (reference sequence). Trimming took off 5 bases at V and 9 bases at J, with 14 bases between the two ends. The CDR3 spells CASSAQGGSEQFF. CDR3 bases: TGTGCCAGCAGCGCACAGGGGGGGAGTGAGCAGTTCTTC.

This sequence joins TRBV9 and TRBJ1-2; no reliable D call. CDR3 size: 12 residues. Trimming shortened V by 4 bases and J by 8 bases, and 12 bases separated the two germline ends. Germline CDR1 reads SGDLS; CDR2 reads YYNGEE. CDR3 nucleotides: TGTGCCAGCAGCAAGCCGAGGGAGGGCTACACCTTC. Protein product: CASSKPREGYTF.

This clone has more than one count but fewer than ten. The chain couples TRBV27 to TRBJ1-2; 7 positions match TRBD1. Germline CDR1 MNHEY, CDR2 SMNVEV (reference sequence). Losses at the gene ends were 6 bases for V and 4 bases for J; bases not matched to a gene: 8. The CDR3 totals 14 residues. CDR3 bases: TGTGCCAGCAGAGTCAGACAGGGAGGCTATGGCTACACCTTC. It translates to CASRVRQGGYGYTF.

This clone was detected only a few times. The chain recombines TRBV7-2 with TRBJ2-1; 7 bases are a match to TRBD2. This CDR3 contains 15 residues. After removal of 0 bases from V and 2 bases from J, the junction contained 1 base not matched to a gene. Germline V gives CDR1 SGHTA, CDR2 FQGNSA. CDR3 in amino acids: CASSLAGGPYNEQFF. The CDR3 bases are TGTGCCAGCAGCTTAGCGGGAGGGCCCTACAATGAGCAGTTCTTC.

The table lists this clone with a few counts. V usage is TRBV28 and J usage is TRBJ2-5, with 8 bases aligning to TRBD2. The length of the CDR3 is 15 residues. With V trimmed by 2 bases and J by 3 bases, 5 bases remained unmatched. Germline-derived CDR1 and CDR2 are MDHEN and SYDVKM. Written as DNA, the CDR3 is TGTGCCAGCAGTTTACCGGTAGCGGGAAAAGAGACCCAGTACTTC. This gives the protein CASSLPVAGKETQYF. The full variable domain, rest sourced from reference TRBV28 and TRBJ2-5, is DVKVTQSSRYLVKRTGEKVFLECVQDMDHENMFWYRQDPGLGLRLIYFSYDVKMKEKGDIPEGYSVSREKKERFSLILESASTNQTSMYLCASSLPVAGKETQYFGPGTRLLVL.

This clone has a handful of counts. The J gene is TRBJ2-7, the V gene TRBV27; possible D gene TRBD1, 7 bases. The germline V gene encodes CDR1 MNHEY and CDR2 SMNVEV (reference sequence). The CDR3 spans 14 residues. V dropped 6 bases and J dropped 6 bases, with 18 bases sitting between them. CDR3 residues: CASSPGTAGSEQYF. The CDR3, as DNA: TGTGCCAGCAGCCCCGGGACAGCGGGCAGCGAGCAGTACTTC.

The V call is TRBV7-3, the J call TRBJ2-7, with 14 nucleotides matching TRBD2. CDR3 length equals 17 residues. Losses at the gene ends were 5 bases for V and 3 bases for J; bases not matched to a gene: 9. CDR1 SGHTA and CDR2 FQGTGA come from the germline V gene. Written as DNA, the CDR3 is TGTGCCAGCAGCCAAACGGGGACTAGCGGGAGCCTCTACGAGCAGTACTTC. This sequence encodes CASSQTGTSGSLYEQYF.

The sample holds a few counts of this clone. J is TRBJ1-2 and V is TRBV2; 10 nucleotides align to TRBD1. CDR1 is SNHLY, CDR2 FYNNEI, per germline. The CDR3 length is 15 residues. The junction had 8 bases not matched to a gene; V was cut back by 3 bases and J by 7 bases. CDR3 DNA sequence: TGTGCCAGCAGTGACGCCGGGACAGGGGATCTTGGCTACACCTTC. Encoded protein: CASSDAGTGDLGYTF.

This clone was seen only a few times. The J gene is TRBJ2-1, the V gene TRBV27, with 10 nucleotides matching TRBD2. This CDR3 has 14 amino acids. V lost 8 bases, J lost 3 bases, and 4 bases stayed unmatched. Germline V gene lookup returns CDR1 MNHEY and CDR2 SMNVEV (reference sequence). CDR3 DNA: TGTGCCAGCCTCGGACTAGCGGACTACAATGAGCAGTTCTTC. Translation gives CASLGLADYNEQFF.

This clone was recorded a few times. The rearrangement joins TRBV4-2 to TRBJ2-2, with 10 bases that match TRBD2. CDR1 is LGHNA and CDR2 is YNFKEQ in the germline V gene. Trimming took 2 bases from V and 7 from J; bases not matched to a gene: 10. The CDR3 is made up of 17 amino acids. CDR3 region: CASSQRSSGSSVGELFF. DNA of the CDR3: TGTGCCAGCAGCCAACGATCTAGCGGGAGTTCTGTCGGGGAGCTGTTTTTT.

V gene TRBV29-1 combines with J gene TRBJ1-2, with TRBD1 matching over 9 bases. The V and J ends lost 6 bases and 4 bases, in that order; junction bases with no gene match: 9. CDR1 is SQVTM, CDR2 ANQGSEA, per germline. This CDR3 contains 14 residues. CDR3 amino acids: CSVEIQGALYGYTF. The CDR3 nucleotides are TGCAGCGTCGAAATACAGGGGGCTCTCTATGGCTACACCTTC. The full variable domain, rest sourced from reference TRBV29-1 and TRBJ1-2, is SAVISQKPSRDICQRGTSLTIQCQVDSQVTMMFWYRQQPGQSLTLIATANQGSEATYESGFVIDKFPISRPNLTFSTLTVSNMSPEDSSIYLCSVEIQGALYGYTFGSGTRLTVV.

This clone showed up just a few times. The V and J genes are TRBV5-1 and TRBJ2-7; TRBD2 aligns across 8 bases. V was clipped by 6 bases and J by 3 bases; unmatched bases: 17. The CDR3 extends over 17 amino acids. Germline V gene data show CDR1 as SGHRS and CDR2 as YFSETQ. The CDR3 sequence is CASMLGFGLAGDYEQYF. For the CDR3, the DNA is TGCGCCAGCATGCTTGGGTTTGGCCTAGCGGGTGACTACGAGCAGTACTTC.

This clone turned up a few times. The rearrangement links TRBV29-1 to TRBJ2-1; 7 nucleotides agree with TRBD2. V shed 4 bases and J 10 bases; nucleotides not matched to a gene: 13. The germline V gene encodes CDR1 SQVTM and CDR2 ANQGSEA. The CDR3 spans 14 residues. Here the CDR3 DNA reads TGCAGCGTTGCTCCGCTAGCGGAGGTAAAGGAGCAGTTCTTC. It codes for CSVAPLAEVKEQFF.

The CDR3 region has the DNA TGTGCCAGCAGGACCGCCCGAAAGGGGGGGAACTATGGCTACACCTTC. Amino acid sequence: CASRTARKGGNYGYTF. The V and J genes are TRBV28 and TRBJ1-2; tentatively, D is TRBD1 (6 bases). This CDR3 is built from 16 residues. CDR1 MDHEN and CDR2 SYDVKM come from the germline V gene. Trimming took 6 bases from V and 2 from J, leaving 19 bases between them.

The genes are TRBV29-1 and TRBJ2-7; TRBD1 aligns across 8 bases. CDR1 SQVTM and CDR2 ANQGSEA come from the germline V gene. The CDR3 covers 14 residues. The V segment lost 4 bases and the J segment 6 bases; nucleotides outside the gene matches: 11. CDR3 in DNA: TGCAGCGTTGCGAGGGACAGGAATTTTGGCGAGCAGTACTTC. This encodes CSVARDRNFGEQYF.

This sequence joins TRBV19 and TRBJ2-3; maybe TRBD2 (7 bases). The CDR3 extends over 16 amino acids. The V and J ends lost 4 bases and 4 bases respectively, with 18 bases between them. Germline loops: CDR1 LNHDA, CDR2 SQIVND (reference sequence). The CDR3 loop is CASSTQTGGGPDTQYF. CDR3 nucleotides: TGTGCCAGTAGTACCCAGACAGGCGGGGGACCAGATACGCAGTATTTT.

The V and J genes are TRBV7-6 and TRBJ2-3; D might be TRBD1 (5 bases). With 5 bases removed from V and 2 bases from J, the gap between germline ends came to 17 bases. CDR3 size: 16 residues. Germline V gives CDR1 SGHVS, CDR2 FNYEAQ. The DNA of the CDR3 is TGTGCCAGCAGCGCCATAGGGGCCTCACTCACAGATACGCAGTATTTT. The encoded protein is CASSAIGASLTDTQYF. Filled out from reference TRBV7-6 and TRBJ2-3, the complete variable domain reads GAGVSQSPRYKVTKRGQDVALRCDPISGHVSLYWYRQALGQGPEFLTYFNYEAQQDKSGLPNDRFSAERPEGSISTLTIQRTEQRDSAMYRCASSAIGASLTDTQYFGPGTRLTVL.

This clone was seen a few times. This chain connects TRBV7-3 to TRBJ2-5; 7 bases match TRBD2. V trimming: 5 bases; J trimming: 1 base; junction bases outside the gene matches: 4. The CDR3 is 14 amino acids. The V gene's germline CDR1 is SGHTA and CDR2 FQGTGA. CDR3 loop: CASSRGGVQETQYF. The DNA of the CDR3 is TGTGCCAGCAGCCGGGGAGGGGTCCAAGAGACCCAGTACTTC. The full variable domain, in which reference TRBV7-3 and TRBJ2-5 provide the parts outside the CDR3, is GAGVSQTPSNKVTEKGKYVELRCDPISGHTALYWYRQSLGQGPEFLIYFQGTGAADDSGLPNDRFFAVRPEGSVSTLKIQRTERGDSAVYLCASSRGGVQETQYFGPGTRLLVL.

The CDR3 DNA reads as TGTGCCAGCAGCCGAGTCGGGACATCTGGGGCCAACGTCCTGACTTTC. Its translation is CASSRVGTSGANVLTF. The rearrangement links TRBV7-6 to TRBJ2-6, with a weak D call TRBD1 (6 bases). Trimming shortened V by 5 bases and J by 1 base, and 12 bases separated the two germline ends. There are 16 residues in the CDR3. The germline V gene encodes CDR1 SGHVS and CDR2 FNYEAQ.